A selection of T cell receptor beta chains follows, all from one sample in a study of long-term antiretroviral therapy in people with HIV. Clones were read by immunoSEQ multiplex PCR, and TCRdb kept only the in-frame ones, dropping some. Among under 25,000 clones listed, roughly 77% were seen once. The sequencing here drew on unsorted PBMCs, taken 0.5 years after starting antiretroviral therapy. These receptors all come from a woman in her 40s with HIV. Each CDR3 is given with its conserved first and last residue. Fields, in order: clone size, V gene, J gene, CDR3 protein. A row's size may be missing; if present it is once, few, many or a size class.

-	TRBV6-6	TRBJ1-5	CASSYSGQGSNQPQHF
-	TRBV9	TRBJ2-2	CASGWTGELFF
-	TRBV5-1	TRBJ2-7	CASSPRGVAGVYEQYF
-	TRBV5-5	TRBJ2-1	CASSLLSGQGINEQFF
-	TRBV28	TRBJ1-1	CASSLPITGTAYEAFF
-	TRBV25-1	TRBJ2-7	CASMGSRTGGLDEQYF
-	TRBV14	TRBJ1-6	CASSPRQGASNSPLHF
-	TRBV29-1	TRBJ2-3	CSVEGDRGSPDTQYF
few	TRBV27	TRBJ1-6	CASRTPGQDYNSPLHF
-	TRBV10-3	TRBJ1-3	CAIRPWGGSGNTIYF
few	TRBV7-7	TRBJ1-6	CASSRGGGGSPLHF
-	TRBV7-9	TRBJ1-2	CASSPRTGGANYGYTF
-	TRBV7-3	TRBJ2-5	CASSLTGGEETQYF
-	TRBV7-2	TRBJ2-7	CASSPSYEQYF
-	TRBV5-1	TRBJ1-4	CASSKPDGEKLFF
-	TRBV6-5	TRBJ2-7	CASRARTGGSYEQYF
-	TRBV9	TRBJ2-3	CASSTTSGADTQYF
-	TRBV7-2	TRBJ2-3	CASSLHTGASGDTQYF
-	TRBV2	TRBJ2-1	CASSEGAGLAYNEQFF
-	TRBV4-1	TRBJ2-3	CASSQGVRGGSTLMWSQYF
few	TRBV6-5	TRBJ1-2	CASTSPVTRNYGYTF
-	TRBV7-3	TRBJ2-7	CASSFRDRDHEQYF
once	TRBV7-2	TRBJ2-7	CASSLEVLGYEQYF
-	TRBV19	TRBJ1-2	CASSRGGGSRLDYGYTF
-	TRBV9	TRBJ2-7	CASSVDIRSGGFDEQYF
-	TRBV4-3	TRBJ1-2	CASSHVSVGGAGYTF
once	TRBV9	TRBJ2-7	CASSVGPPRAYEQYF
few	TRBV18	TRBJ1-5	CASSPSREQPQHF
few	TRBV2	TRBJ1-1	CASSFRTQNTEAFF
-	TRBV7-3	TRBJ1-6	CASSLNRQINSPLHF
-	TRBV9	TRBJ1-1	CASSVGGFQNTEAFF
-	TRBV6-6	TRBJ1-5	CASRALQGPSNQPQHF
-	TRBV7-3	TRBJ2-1	CASSPAGGGGWGEQFF
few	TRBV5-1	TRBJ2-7	CASSVGQGLREQYF
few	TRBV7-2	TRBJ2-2	CASSRGELFF
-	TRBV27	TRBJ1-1	CASSLSITGSTEAFF
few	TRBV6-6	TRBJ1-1	CASSSRDRSAEAFF
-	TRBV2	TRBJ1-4	CASSVGAVNEKLFF
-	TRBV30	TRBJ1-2	CAWSVGAYGYTF
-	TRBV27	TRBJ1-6	CASSSGLARSYNSPLHF
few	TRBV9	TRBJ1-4	CASSVSETTNEKLFF
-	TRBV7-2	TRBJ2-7	CASSLRQGAFFYEQYF